This is a list of T cell receptor beta chains from one sample in a study of shared clonotypes between healthy human individuals. Some clones are missing from TCRdb's copy, which holds only in-frame ones; the method was immunoSEQ multiplex PCR. The sample has 780,000 or so clones, roughly 72% seen once. The sequenced material came from memory CD4+ T cells sorted from blood. The receptors stem from a woman younger than 45 in good health. CDR3s include the opening cysteine and the closing phenylalanine or tryptophan. A D gene is named only where the DNA matches it firmly. Expanded clones are given a class, and other clones once, few, many or no size at all.

V gene: TRBV7-9
clone size: NA
J gene: TRBJ2-3
D gene: NA
CDR3 DNA: TGTGCCAGCAGCTCCCAGGGGGGCTCCACAGATACGCAGTATTTT
CDR3 protein: CASSSQGGSTDTQYF

V gene: TRBV11-2
clone size: NA
J gene: TRBJ2-5
D gene: TRBD2
CDR3 DNA: TGTGCCAGCAGCTTCTGGGGGGGGACCCAGTACTTC
CDR3 protein: CASSFWGGTQYF

V gene: TRBV11-2
clone size: NA
J gene: TRBJ2-7
D gene: NA
CDR3 DNA: TGTGCCAGCAGCTTTACCAGGGGAGTTTCTTATGGCGAGCAGTACTTC
CDR3 protein: CASSFTRGVSYGEQYF

V gene: TRBV27
clone size: NA
J gene: TRBJ2-3
D gene: TRBD2
CDR3 DNA: TGTGCCAGCAGTTTGTCGGGACCACTAGCGGGGACCACAGATACGCAGTATTTT
CDR3 protein: CASSLSGPLAGTTDTQYF

V gene: TRBV28
clone size: few
J gene: TRBJ1-1
D gene: NA
CDR3 DNA: TGTGCCAGCAGCTCCGGGGACACCATCTTGAACACTGAAGCTTTCTTT
CDR3 protein: CASSSGDTILNTEAFF

V gene: TRBV6-1
clone size: few
J gene: TRBJ1-3
D gene: NA
CDR3 DNA: TGTGCCAGCAGTGAAGCGTATCGGGGGGCGACGGGAAACACCATATATTTT
CDR3 protein: CASSEAYRGATGNTIYF

V gene: TRBV18
clone size: many
J gene: TRBJ1-5
D gene: NA
CDR3 DNA: TGTGCCAGCTCGGAGGGACTTAGCAATCAGCCCCAGCATTTT
CDR3 protein: CASSEGLSNQPQHF

V gene: TRBV28
clone size: NA
J gene: TRBJ2-7
D gene: NA
CDR3 DNA: TGTGCCAGCAGTTTAGGTCACAGTAACGAGCAGTACTTC
CDR3 protein: CASSLGHSNEQYF

V gene: TRBV30
clone size: few
J gene: TRBJ2-2
D gene: NA
CDR3 DNA: TGTGCCTGGGCGTCGTACACCGGGGAGCTGTTTTTT
CDR3 protein: CAWASYTGELFF

V gene: TRBV10-2
clone size: NA
J gene: TRBJ1-3
D gene: NA
CDR3 DNA: TGCGCCAGCGGGGAACGACGGAGCTCTGGAAACACCATATATTTT
CDR3 protein: CASGERRSSGNTIYF

V gene: TRBV7-3
clone size: once
J gene: TRBJ1-4
D gene: NA
CDR3 DNA: TGTGCCAGCAGCTTAGTGCGGGACACCCCCGAAAAACTGTTTTTT
CDR3 protein: CASSLVRDTPEKLFF

V gene: TRBV6-5
clone size: NA
J gene: TRBJ2-7
D gene: TRBD2
CDR3 DNA: TGTGCCAGCAGTTACCGGACTAGCGGGATGCACGAGCAGTACTTC
CDR3 protein: CASSYRTSGMHEQYF

V gene: TRBV19
clone size: NA
J gene: TRBJ2-2
D gene: NA
CDR3 DNA: TGTGCCAGTAAGTGGGCCATGACCGGAACCGGGGAGCTGTTTTTT
CDR3 protein: CASKWAMTGTGELFF

V gene: TRBV2
clone size: NA
J gene: TRBJ2-1
D gene: NA
CDR3 DNA: TGTGCCAGCGGCGTTTACAATGAGCAGTTCTTC
CDR3 protein: CASGVYNEQFF

V gene: TRBV28
clone size: NA
J gene: TRBJ1-3
D gene: NA
CDR3 DNA: TGTGCCAGCAGTTTAATGAGGTCTGCAGGGATTGCCGGAAACACCATATATTTT
CDR3 protein: CASSLMRSAGIAGNTIYF

V gene: TRBV10-1
clone size: NA
J gene: TRBJ1-5
D gene: TRBD1
CDR3 DNA: TGCGCCAGCAGTGGCCGGTGGACAGGGGGCGCAGGTAGCAATCAGCCCCAGCATTTT
CDR3 protein: CASSGRWTGGAGSNQPQHF

V gene: TRBV4-1
clone size: NA
J gene: TRBJ2-4
D gene: NA
CDR3 DNA: TGCGCCAGCAGCCAGCTCCGGGCGTCCAAAAACATTCAGTACTTC
CDR3 protein: CASSQLRASKNIQYF

V gene: TRBV19
clone size: NA
J gene: TRBJ2-1
D gene: TRBD2
CDR3 DNA: TGTGCCAGTAGTCGCTTGGGCGGGAGTCCCTACAATGAGCAGTTCTTC
CDR3 protein: CASSRLGGSPYNEQFF

V gene: TRBV2
clone size: NA
J gene: TRBJ1-1
D gene: TRBD1
CDR3 DNA: TGTGCCAGCAGGAGTCCGGGACAGGGAGTGAACACTGAAGCTTTCTTT
CDR3 protein: CASRSPGQGVNTEAFF

V gene: TRBV11-2
clone size: NA
J gene: TRBJ1-5
D gene: NA
CDR3 DNA: TGTGCCAGCAGCTCCCGTGGGGGCGACAATCAGCCCCAGCATTTT
CDR3 protein: CASSSRGGDNQPQHF

V gene: TRBV5-1
clone size: NA
J gene: TRBJ2-1
D gene: TRBD2
CDR3 DNA: TGCGCCAGCAGTTACCAAGCGGGGCTTGGGCAGTTCTTC
CDR3 protein: CASSYQAGLGQFF

V gene: TRBV19
clone size: NA
J gene: TRBJ1-2
D gene: TRBD1
CDR3 DNA: TGTGCCAGTAGAACTAACCCAGGGGGCTCCTATGGCTACACCTTC
CDR3 protein: CASRTNPGGSYGYTF

V gene: TRBV9
clone size: few
J gene: TRBJ2-5
D gene: NA
CDR3 DNA: TGTGCCAGCAGCGTAGATGAGGGGAGGAAAGAGACCCAGTACTTC
CDR3 protein: CASSVDEGRKETQYF

V gene: TRBV7-9
clone size: many
J gene: TRBJ2-6
D gene: NA
CDR3 DNA: TGTGCCAGCAGCTTAATGGGCTCTGGGGCCAACGTCCTGACTTTC
CDR3 protein: CASSLMGSGANVLTF

V gene: TRBV5-1
clone size: NA
J gene: TRBJ2-2
D gene: NA
CDR3 DNA: TGCGCCAGCAGCTCTGGAGTACAGGCGAACACCGGGGAGCTGTTTTTT
CDR3 protein: CASSSGVQANTGELFF

V gene: TRBV7-2
clone size: NA
J gene: TRBJ1-3
D gene: NA
CDR3 DNA: TGTGCCAGCAGCTTAAGGTTGGCAGCCTCTGGAAACACCATATATTTT
CDR3 protein: CASSLRLAASGNTIYF

V gene: TRBV2
clone size: NA
J gene: TRBJ2-5
D gene: TRBD2
CDR3 DNA: TGTGCCAGCAGTGATCCCGGGACTAGCGGGCTGGAGACCCAGTACTTC
CDR3 protein: CASSDPGTSGLETQYF

V gene: TRBV5-8
clone size: NA
J gene: TRBJ2-3
D gene: NA
CDR3 DNA: TGTGCCAGCAGCGCGCTGAGTTTGGGTTGGTTCACAGATACGCAGTATTTT
CDR3 protein: CASSALSLGWFTDTQYF

V gene: TRBV4-1
clone size: NA
J gene: TRBJ1-1
D gene: NA
CDR3 DNA: TGCGCCAGCAGCCGAACTATTTCGGGTACCCCCCTGAACACTGAAGCTTTCTTT
CDR3 protein: CASSRTISGTPLNTEAFF

V gene: TRBV5-1
clone size: NA
J gene: TRBJ2-7
D gene: TRBD1
CDR3 DNA: TGCGCCAGCAGCCCGGGACAGGGTAGGCACGAGCAGTACTTC
CDR3 protein: CASSPGQGRHEQYF

V gene: TRBV6-1
clone size: NA
J gene: TRBJ1-3
D gene: NA
CDR3 DNA: TGTGCCAGCGACAACGGGGAACTCTCTGGAAACACCATATATTTT
CDR3 protein: CASDNGELSGNTIYF

V gene: TRBV6-5
clone size: NA
J gene: TRBJ1-2
D gene: TRBD1
CDR3 DNA: TGTGCCAGCAGTGCCTCACAGGGGGAAGATTATGGCTACACCTTC
CDR3 protein: CASSASQGEDYGYTF

V gene: TRBV28
clone size: NA
J gene: TRBJ2-3
D gene: NA
CDR3 DNA: TGTGCCAGCAGCCAAGGTCCTTCTACGCAGTATTTT
CDR3 protein: CASSQGPSTQYF

V gene: TRBV7-8
clone size: NA
J gene: TRBJ2-7
D gene: TRBD2
CDR3 DNA: TGTGCCAGCAGCCGGGACTACCACTACGAGCAGTACTTC
CDR3 protein: CASSRDYHYEQYF

V gene: TRBV28
clone size: NA
J gene: TRBJ2-2
D gene: NA
CDR3 DNA: TGTGCCAGCAGTTCTTCCGGGACGCACACCGGGGAGCTGTTTTTT
CDR3 protein: CASSSSGTHTGELFF

V gene: TRBV7-9
clone size: many
J gene: TRBJ2-1
D gene: TRBD2
CDR3 DNA: TGTGCCAGCAGCTTAGTTCGAGGACTAGCCAACAATGAGCAGTTCTTC
CDR3 protein: CASSLVRGLANNEQFF

V gene: TRBV6-1
clone size: few
J gene: TRBJ1-1
D gene: NA
CDR3 DNA: TGTGCCAGCAGGACAGTGAACACTGAAGCTTTCTTT
CDR3 protein: CASRTVNTEAFF

V gene: TRBV6-5
clone size: NA
J gene: TRBJ2-1
D gene: NA
CDR3 DNA: TGTGCCAGCAGTTACTCAGCAGTGCAGTTCTTC
CDR3 protein: CASSYSAVQFF

V gene: TRBV10-3
clone size: once
J gene: TRBJ2-7
D gene: TRBD2
CDR3 DNA: TGTGCCATCAGGATAGCGGACGGGAGGAACGAGCAGTACTTC
CDR3 protein: CAIRIADGRNEQYF

V gene: TRBV5-1
clone size: NA
J gene: TRBJ1-2
D gene: NA
CDR3 DNA: TGCGCCAGCAGCTCATACACAGGAAGGAACGGCTACACCTTC
CDR3 protein: CASSSYTGRNGYTF

V gene: TRBV4-1
clone size: NA
J gene: TRBJ1-4
D gene: NA
CDR3 DNA: TGCGCCAGCAGCCCTTCCGTAGCCATTCGGGGCCGCTCCGATTCAACTAATGAAAAACTGTTTTTT
CDR3 protein: CASSPSVAIRGRSDSTNEKLFF